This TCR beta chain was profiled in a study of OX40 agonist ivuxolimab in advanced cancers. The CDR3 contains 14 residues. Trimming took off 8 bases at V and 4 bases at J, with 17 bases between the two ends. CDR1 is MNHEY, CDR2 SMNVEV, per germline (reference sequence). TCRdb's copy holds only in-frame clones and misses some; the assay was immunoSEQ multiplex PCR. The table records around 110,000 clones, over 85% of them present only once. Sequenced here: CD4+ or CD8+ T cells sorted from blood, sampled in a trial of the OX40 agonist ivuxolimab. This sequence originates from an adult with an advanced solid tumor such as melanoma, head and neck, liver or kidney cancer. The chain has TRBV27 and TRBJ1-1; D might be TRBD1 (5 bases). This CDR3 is CASGRQKTSTEAFF. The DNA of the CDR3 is TGTGCCAGCGGAAGACAGAAAACTTCCACTGAAGCTTTCTTT.